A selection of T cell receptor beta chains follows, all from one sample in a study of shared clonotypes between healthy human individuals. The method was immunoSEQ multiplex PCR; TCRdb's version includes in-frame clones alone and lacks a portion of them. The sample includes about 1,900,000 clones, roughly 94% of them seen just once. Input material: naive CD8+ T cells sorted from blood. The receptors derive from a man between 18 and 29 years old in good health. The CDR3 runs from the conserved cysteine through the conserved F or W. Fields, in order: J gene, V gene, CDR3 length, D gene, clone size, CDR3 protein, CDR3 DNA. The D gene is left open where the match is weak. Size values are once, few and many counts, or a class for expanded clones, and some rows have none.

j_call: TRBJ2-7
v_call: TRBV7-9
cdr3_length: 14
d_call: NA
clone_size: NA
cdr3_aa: CASSSSGGLEEQYF
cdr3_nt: TGTGCCAGCAGCTCTAGTGGGGGGCTGGAAGAGCAGTACTTC

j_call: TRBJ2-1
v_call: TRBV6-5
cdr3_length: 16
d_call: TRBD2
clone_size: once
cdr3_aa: CASSYSGGLGYNEQFF
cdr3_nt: TGTGCCAGCAGTTACTCGGGGGGACTAGGATACAATGAGCAGTTCTTC

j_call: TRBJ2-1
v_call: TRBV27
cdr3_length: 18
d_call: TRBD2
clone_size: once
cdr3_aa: CASSFLMVGTSGRNEQFF
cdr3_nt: TGTGCCAGCAGTTTTTTAATGGTTGGGACTAGCGGGAGGAATGAGCAGTTCTTC

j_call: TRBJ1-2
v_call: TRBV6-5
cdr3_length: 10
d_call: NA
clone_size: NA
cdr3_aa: CASSDGSYTF
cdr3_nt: TGTGCCAGCAGTGACGGGAGCTACACCTTC

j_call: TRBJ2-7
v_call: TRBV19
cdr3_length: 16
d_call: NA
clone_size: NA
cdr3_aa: CASSLGFGFLSYEQYF
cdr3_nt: TGTGCCAGTAGTTTAGGATTCGGATTCCTCTCCTACGAGCAGTACTTC

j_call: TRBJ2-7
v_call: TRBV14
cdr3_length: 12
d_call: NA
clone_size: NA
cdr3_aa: CASSQGTYEQYF
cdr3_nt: TGTGCCAGCAGCCAAGGCACCTACGAGCAGTACTTC

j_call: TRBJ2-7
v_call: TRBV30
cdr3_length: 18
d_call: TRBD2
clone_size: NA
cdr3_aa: CAWSYVTGTSGGPGEQYF
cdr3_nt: TGTGCCTGGAGTTATGTTACCGGGACTAGCGGGGGGCCGGGCGAGCAGTACTTC

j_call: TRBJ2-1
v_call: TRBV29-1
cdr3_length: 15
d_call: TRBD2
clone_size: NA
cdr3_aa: CSVEGQREVIDEQFF
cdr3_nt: TGCAGCGTTGAAGGACAGCGGGAGGTAATAGATGAGCAGTTCTTC

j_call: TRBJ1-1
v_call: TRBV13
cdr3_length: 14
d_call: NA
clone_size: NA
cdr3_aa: CASSRRASNTEAFF
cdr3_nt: TGTGCCAGCAGCCGCCGGGCCAGCAACACTGAAGCTTTCTTT

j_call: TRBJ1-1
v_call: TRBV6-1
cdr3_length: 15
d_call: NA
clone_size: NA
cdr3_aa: CASSAFQTGNTEAFF
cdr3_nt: TGTGCCAGCAGTGCCTTTCAGACAGGGAACACTGAAGCTTTCTTT

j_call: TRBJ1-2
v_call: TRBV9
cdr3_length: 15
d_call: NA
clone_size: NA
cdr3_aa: CASSGVSGSNYGYTF
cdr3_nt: TGTGCCAGCAGCGGGGTTAGTGGGTCTAACTATGGCTACACCTTC

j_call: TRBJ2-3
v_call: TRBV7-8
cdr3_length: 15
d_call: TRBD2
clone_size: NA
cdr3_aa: CASSPPGGGGDTQYF
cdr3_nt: TGTGCCAGCAGCCCACCCGGGGGCGGGGGGGATACGCAGTATTTT

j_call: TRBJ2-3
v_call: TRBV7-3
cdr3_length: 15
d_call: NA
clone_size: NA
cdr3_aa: CASSLRGELGDTQYF
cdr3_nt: TGTGCCAGCAGCTTAAGAGGGGAACTAGGAGATACGCAGTATTTT

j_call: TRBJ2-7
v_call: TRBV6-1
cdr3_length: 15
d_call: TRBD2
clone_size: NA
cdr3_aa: CASSEDASGLYEQYF
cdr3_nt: TGTGCCAGCAGTGAAGATGCTAGCGGGCTCTACGAGCAGTACTTC

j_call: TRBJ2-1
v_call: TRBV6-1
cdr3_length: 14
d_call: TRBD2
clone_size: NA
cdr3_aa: CASRERGAYNEQFF
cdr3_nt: TGTGCCAGCAGGGAGCGGGGGGCCTACAATGAGCAGTTCTTC

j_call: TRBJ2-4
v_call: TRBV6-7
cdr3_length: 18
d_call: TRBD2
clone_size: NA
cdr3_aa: CASSHQREGRGSGNIQYF
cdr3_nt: TGTGCCAGCAGTCACCAGCGGGAGGGCCGCGGTAGTGGAAACATTCAGTACTTC

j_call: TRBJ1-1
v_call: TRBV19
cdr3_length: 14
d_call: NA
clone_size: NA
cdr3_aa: CASSISGGNTEAFF
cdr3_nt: TGTGCCAGTAGTATTTCGGGGGGGAACACTGAAGCTTTCTTT

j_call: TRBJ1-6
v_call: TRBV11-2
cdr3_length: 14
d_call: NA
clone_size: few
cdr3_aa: CASSLVGNNSPLHF
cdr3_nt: TGTGCCAGCAGCTTGGTTGGGAATAATTCACCCCTCCACTTT

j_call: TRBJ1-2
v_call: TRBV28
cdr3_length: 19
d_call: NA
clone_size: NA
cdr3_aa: CASSLFATLATAANYGYTF
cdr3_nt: TGTGCCAGCAGTTTGTTCGCAACCCTTGCGACAGCAGCTAACTATGGCTACACCTTC

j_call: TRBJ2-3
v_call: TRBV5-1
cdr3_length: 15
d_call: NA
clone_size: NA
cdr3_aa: CASSLVAPPRDTQYF
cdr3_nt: TGCGCCAGCAGCTTGGTGGCCCCTCCCCGGGATACGCAGTATTTT

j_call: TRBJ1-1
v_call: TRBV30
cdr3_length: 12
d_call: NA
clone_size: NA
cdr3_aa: CAWSALGTEAFF
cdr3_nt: TGTGCCTGGAGTGCCCTCGGTACCGAAGCTTTCTTT

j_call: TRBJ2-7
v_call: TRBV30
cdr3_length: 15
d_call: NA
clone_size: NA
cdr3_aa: CAWSVLRQGVYEQYF
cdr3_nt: TGTGCCTGGAGTGTATTGCGTCAGGGTGTCTACGAGCAGTACTTC

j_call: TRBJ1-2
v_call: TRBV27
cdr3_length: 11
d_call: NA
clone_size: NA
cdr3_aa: CASGWGAGYTF
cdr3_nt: TGTGCCAGCGGTTGGGGGGCTGGCTACACCTTC

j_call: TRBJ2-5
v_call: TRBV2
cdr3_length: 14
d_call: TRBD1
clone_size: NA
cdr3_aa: CASRGQGAPETQYF
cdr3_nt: TGTGCCAGCAGGGGACAGGGGGCTCCAGAGACCCAGTACTTC

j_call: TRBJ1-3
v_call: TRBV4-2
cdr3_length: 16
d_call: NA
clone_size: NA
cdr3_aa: CASSQDRGSSGNTIYF
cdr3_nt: TGTGCCAGCAGCCAAGACAGGGGCTCCTCTGGAAACACCATATATTTT

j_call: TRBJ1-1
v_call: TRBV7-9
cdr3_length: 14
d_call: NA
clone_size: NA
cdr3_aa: CASSLTRADTEAFF
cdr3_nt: TGTGCCAGCAGCTTAACCAGGGCGGACACTGAAGCTTTCTTT

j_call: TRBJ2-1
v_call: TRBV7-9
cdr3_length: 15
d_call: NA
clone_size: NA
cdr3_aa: CASSLVQGSSNEQFF
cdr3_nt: TGTGCCAGCAGCTTGGTACAAGGGTCCAGCAATGAGCAGTTCTTC

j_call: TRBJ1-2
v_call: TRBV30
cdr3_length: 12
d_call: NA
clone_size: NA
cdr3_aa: CAWSPSSDGYTF
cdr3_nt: TGTGCCTGGAGTCCCTCCTCCGATGGCTACACCTTC

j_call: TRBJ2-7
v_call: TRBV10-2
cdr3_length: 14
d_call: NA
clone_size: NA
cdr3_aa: CASSEAGTVYEQYF
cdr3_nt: TGCGCCAGCAGTGAGGCCGGGACGGTCTACGAGCAGTACTTC

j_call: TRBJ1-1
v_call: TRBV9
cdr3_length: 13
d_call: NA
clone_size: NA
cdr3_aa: CASSVVEGSEAFF
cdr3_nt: TGTGCCAGCAGCGTAGTAGAGGGATCTGAAGCTTTCTTT

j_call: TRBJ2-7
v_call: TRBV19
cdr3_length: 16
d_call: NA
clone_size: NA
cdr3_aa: CASSTLTGTLYGEQYF
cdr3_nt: TGTGCCAGTAGTACCTTAACAGGGACCTTGTACGGAGAGCAGTACTTC

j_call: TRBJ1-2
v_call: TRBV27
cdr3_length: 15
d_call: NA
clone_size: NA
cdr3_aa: CASSLVYPGQDGYTF
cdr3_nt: TGTGCCAGCAGTTTAGTTTACCCCGGGCAAGATGGCTACACCTTC

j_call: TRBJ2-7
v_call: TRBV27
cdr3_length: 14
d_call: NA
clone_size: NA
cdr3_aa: CASSFTGYGYEQYF
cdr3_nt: TGTGCCAGCAGTTTTACAGGGTACGGTTACGAGCAGTACTTC

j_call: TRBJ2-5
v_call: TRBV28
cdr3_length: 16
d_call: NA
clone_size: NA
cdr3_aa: CASSLSMGGAEETQYF
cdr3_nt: TGTGCCAGCAGTTTATCGATGGGGGGGGCGGAAGAGACCCAGTACTTC

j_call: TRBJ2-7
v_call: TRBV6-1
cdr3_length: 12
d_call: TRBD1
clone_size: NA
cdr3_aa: CASSQGAAEQYF
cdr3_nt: TGTGCCAGCAGCCAGGGGGCGGCAGAGCAGTACTTC

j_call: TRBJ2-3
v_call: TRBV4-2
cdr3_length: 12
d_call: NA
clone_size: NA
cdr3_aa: CASSLTTDTQYF
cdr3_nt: TGTGCCAGCAGCCTGACAACAGATACGCAGTATTTT

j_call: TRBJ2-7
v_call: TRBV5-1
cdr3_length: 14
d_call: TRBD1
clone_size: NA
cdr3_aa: CASSLEGALWEQYF
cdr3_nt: TGCGCCAGCAGCTTGGAGGGGGCGCTTTGGGAGCAGTACTTC

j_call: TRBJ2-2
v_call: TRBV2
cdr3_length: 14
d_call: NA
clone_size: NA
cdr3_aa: CATMGTSNTGELFF
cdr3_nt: TGTGCCACAATGGGGACCTCGAACACCGGGGAGCTGTTTTTT

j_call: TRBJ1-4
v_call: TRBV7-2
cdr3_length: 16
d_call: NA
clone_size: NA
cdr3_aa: CASSPGQPATNEKLFF
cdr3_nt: TGTGCCAGCAGCCCCGGACAGCCTGCAACTAATGAAAAACTGTTTTTT

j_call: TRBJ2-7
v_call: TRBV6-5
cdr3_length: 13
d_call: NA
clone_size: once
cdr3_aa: CASSLGFGYEQYF
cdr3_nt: TGTGCCAGCAGTTTAGGTTTCGGCTACGAGCAGTACTTC

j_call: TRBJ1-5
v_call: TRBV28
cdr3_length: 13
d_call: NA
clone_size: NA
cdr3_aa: CATHWVSNQPQHF
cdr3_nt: TGTGCCACCCACTGGGTGAGCAATCAGCCCCAGCATTTT

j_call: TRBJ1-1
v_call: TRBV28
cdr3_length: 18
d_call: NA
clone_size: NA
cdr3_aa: CASSKVSKDRIGYTEAFF
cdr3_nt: TGTGCCAGCAGCAAAGTATCCAAAGACAGGATTGGGTACACTGAAGCTTTCTTT

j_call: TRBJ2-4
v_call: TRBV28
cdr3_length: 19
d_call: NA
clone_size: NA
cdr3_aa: CASSPGTVNEAVAKNIQYF
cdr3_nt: TGTGCCAGCAGCCCCGGGACGGTGAACGAAGCTGTCGCCAAAAACATTCAGTACTTC

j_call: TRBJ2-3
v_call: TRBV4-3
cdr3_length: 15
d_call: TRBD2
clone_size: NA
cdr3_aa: CASSRLAGLTDTQYF
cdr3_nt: TGCGCCAGCAGCCGCCTAGCGGGACTCACAGATACGCAGTATTTT

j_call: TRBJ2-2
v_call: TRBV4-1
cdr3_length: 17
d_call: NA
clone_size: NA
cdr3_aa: CASSQDGAVTRTGELFF
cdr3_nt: TGCGCCAGCAGCCAAGATGGTGCGGTGACGCGGACCGGGGAGCTGTTTTTT

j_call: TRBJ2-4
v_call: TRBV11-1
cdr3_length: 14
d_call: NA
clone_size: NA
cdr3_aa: CASSLARGRDIQYF
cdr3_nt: TGTGCCAGCAGCTTAGCGAGGGGCCGAGACATTCAGTACTTC

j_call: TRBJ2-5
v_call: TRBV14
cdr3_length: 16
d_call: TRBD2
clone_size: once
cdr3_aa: CASSPGLAGALETQYF
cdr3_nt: TGTGCCAGCAGCCCCGGACTAGCGGGGGCCTTAGAGACCCAGTACTTC

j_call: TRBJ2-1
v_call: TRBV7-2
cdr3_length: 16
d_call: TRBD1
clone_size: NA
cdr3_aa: CASSSPGQGLYNEQFF
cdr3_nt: TGTGCCAGCAGCTCACCGGGACAGGGTCTGTACAATGAGCAGTTCTTC

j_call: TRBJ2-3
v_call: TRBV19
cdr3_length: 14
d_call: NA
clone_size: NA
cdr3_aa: CASSIDWETDTQYF
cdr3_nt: TGTGCCAGTAGTATAGATTGGGAGACAGATACGCAGTATTTT

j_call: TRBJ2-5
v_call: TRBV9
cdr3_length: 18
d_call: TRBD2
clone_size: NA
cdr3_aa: CASSVSGLAGELEETQYF
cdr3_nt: TGTGCCAGCAGCGTATCTGGACTAGCGGGGGAGTTAGAAGAGACCCAGTACTTC

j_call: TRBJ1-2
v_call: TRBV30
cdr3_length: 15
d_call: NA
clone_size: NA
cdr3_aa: CAWTPIQAGPGGYTF
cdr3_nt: TGTGCCTGGACCCCAATTCAGGCCGGACCCGGAGGCTACACCTTC

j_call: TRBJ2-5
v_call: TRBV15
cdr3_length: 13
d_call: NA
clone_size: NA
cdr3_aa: CATSRDRGETQYF
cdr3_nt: TGTGCCACCAGCAGAGATCGGGGTGAGACCCAGTACTTC

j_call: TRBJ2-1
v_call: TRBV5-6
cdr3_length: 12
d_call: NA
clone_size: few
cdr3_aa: CASSLAYNEQFF
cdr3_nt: TGTGCCAGCAGCTTGGCCTACAATGAGCAGTTCTTC

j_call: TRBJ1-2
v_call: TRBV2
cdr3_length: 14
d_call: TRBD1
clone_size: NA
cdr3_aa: CASSAGTGGFGYTF
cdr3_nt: TGTGCCAGCAGTGCGGGGACAGGGGGCTTTGGCTACACCTTC

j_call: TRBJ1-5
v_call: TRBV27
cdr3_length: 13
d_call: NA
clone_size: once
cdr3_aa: CASSLAPWGPQHF
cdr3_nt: TGTGCCAGCAGCTTGGCCCCCTGGGGGCCCCAGCATTTT